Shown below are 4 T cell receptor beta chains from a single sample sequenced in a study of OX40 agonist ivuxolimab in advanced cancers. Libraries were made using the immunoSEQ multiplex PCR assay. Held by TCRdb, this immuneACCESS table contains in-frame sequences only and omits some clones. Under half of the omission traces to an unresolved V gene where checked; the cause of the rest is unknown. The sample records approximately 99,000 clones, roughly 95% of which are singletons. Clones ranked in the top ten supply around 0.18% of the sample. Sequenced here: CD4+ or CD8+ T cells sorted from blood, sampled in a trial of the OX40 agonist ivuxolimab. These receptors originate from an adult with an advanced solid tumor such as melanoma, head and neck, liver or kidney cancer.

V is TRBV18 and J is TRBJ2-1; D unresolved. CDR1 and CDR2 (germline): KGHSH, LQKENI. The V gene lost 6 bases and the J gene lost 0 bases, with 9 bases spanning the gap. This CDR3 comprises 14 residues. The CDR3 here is CASSAQSSYNEQFF. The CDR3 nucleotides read TGTGCCAGCTCGGCCCAGAGCTCCTACAATGAGCAGTTCTTC.

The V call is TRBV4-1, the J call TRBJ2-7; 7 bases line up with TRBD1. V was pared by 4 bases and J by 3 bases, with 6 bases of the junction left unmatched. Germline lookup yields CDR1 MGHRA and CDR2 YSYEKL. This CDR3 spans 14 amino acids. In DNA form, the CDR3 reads TGCGCCAGCAGCCCACTATCAGGGGGCTACGAGCAGTACTTC. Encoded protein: CASSPLSGGYEQYF.

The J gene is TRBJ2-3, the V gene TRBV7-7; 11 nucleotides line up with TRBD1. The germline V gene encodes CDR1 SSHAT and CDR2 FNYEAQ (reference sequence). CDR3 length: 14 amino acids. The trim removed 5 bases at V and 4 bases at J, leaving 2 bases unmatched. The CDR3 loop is CASSLGQGADTQYF. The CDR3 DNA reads TGTGCCAGCAGCCTGGGACAGGGGGCAGATACGCAGTATTTT.

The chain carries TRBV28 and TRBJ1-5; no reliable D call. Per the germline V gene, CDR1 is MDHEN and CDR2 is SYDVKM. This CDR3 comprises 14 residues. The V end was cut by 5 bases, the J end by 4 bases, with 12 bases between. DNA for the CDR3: TGTGCCAGCAGTCACCCGGGGTGGAATCAGCCCCAGCATTTT. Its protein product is CASSHPGWNQPQHF.